One and the same sample provided the 21 T cell receptor beta chains below, sequenced in a study of blood T cells in healthy people across ages. For the second PCR, which ran for roughly 6 to 11 cycles, a sample-barcoded 5' primer and a J-beta primer mix were used. TCRdb analysed the 5' RACE reads with MiXCR anew, one entry per CDR3 protein. The sample yields 910,000 or so distinct CDR3 sequences, roughly 50% seen once. Sequences were obtained from blood. The source of these receptors is a woman in her sixties or seventies in good health.

This rearrangement joins TRBV3-1 to TRBJ2-7, with D possibly being TRBD2 (5 bases). This CDR3 is built from 17 residues. V was cut by 3 bases and J by 2 bases, with 20 bases left in between. CDR1 and CDR2 from the germline V gene are LGHDT and YNNKEL (reference sequence). CDR3 DNA sequence: TGTGCCAGCAGCCACGAAGGTACTAAGGACGGGGCCTACGAGCAGTACGTC. Translation gives CASSHEGTKDGAYEQYV.

The chain carries TRBV2 and TRBJ1-1; D is unresolved. V shed 6 bases and J shed 1 base, with 12 bases lying between them. The CDR3 is 14 amino acids. Germline CDR1 and CDR2: SNHLY and FYNNEI. This CDR3 reads CASSMDLWNTEAFF. The CDR3 nucleotides read TGTGCCAGCAGCATGGACCTTTGGAACACTGAAGCTTTCTTT.

The CDR3 spells CSASTRGQNQETQYF. CDR3 DNA: TGCAGTGCCAGCACTAGGGGACAGAACCAAGAGACCCAGTACTTC. The genes are TRBV20-1 and TRBJ2-5; TRBD1 aligns across 7 bases. This CDR3 is 15 amino acids long. From germline, CDR1 is DFQATT and CDR2 SNEGSKA (reference sequence). With 6 bases clipped from V and 0 bases from J, the junction kept 10 bases outside the gene matches.

A single count supports this clonotype. The junction departs from germline at one end; a sequencing error may be responsible. J is TRBJ2-4 and V is TRBV5-1; no reliable D call. The J call may be in error: the DNA end matches TRBJ2-7 better. Germline V gives CDR1 SGHRS, CDR2 YFSETQ. The CDR3 extends over 13 amino acids. The CDR3 bases are TGCGTCAGCAGCTTATCTGGGGCCTACGAGCAGTACTTC. This sequence encodes CVSSLSGAYEQYF.

This chain connects TRBV5-1 to TRBJ2-7; TRBD1 aligns across 11 bases. This CDR3 is 14 amino acids long. The V and J ends lost 3 bases and 5 bases, in that order; junction bases with no gene match: 4. Looked up from germline, CDR1 is SGHRS and CDR2 is YFSETQ. CDR3 residues: CASSSGQGVDEQYF. DNA for the CDR3: TGCGCCAGCAGCTCGGGACAGGGGGTCGACGAGCAGTACTTC.

A few counts support this clonotype. CDR3: CASKSTGTSGRAPYEQYF. The DNA of the CDR3 is TGTGCCAGCAAGTCCACCGGGACTAGCGGGAGGGCCCCCTACGAGCAGTACTTC. The J gene is TRBJ2-7, the V gene TRBV27; TRBD2 matches at 16 bases. CDR1 is MNHEY, CDR2 SMNVEV, per germline (reference sequence). The V segment lost 7 bases and the J segment 2 bases; nucleotides outside the gene matches: 11. The CDR3 totals 18 residues.

The rearrangement uses TRBV4-3 and TRBJ1-4; 7 nucleotides line up with TRBD1. Unmatched junction bases numbered 10, after V lost 0 bases and J lost 6 bases. In germline, CDR1 is LGHNA, CDR2 YSLEER. CDR3 length: 17 residues. The CDR3 sequence: CASSQEIIRQGDEKLFF. The CDR3 bases are TGCGCCAGCAGCCAAGAGATTATACGGCAGGGGGATGAAAAACTGTTTTTT.

This clonotype turned up a few times. CDR3 region: CASSVWEAGTQYF. The CDR3 bases are TGTGCCAGCAGCGTATGGGAGGCTGGGACCCAGTACTTC. The chain uses TRBV7-2 and TRBJ2-5, with D possibly being TRBD2 (6 bases). CDR3 length: 13 residues. Trimming pared 5 bases from V and 7 bases from J, leaving 14 bases between. Germline V lookup: CDR1 SGHTA, CDR2 FQGNSA.

For the CDR3, the DNA is TGCAGCGTTGGAATAGCGGAGAAAACCGGGGAGCTGTTTTTT. Amino acids: CSVGIAEKTGELFF. The chain joins TRBV29-1 to TRBJ2-2, with D perhaps matching TRBD2 (6 bases). Deletions cut 4 bases from V and 5 bases from J, with 14 bases between. Germline V gene data show CDR1 as SQVTM and CDR2 as ANQGSEA. This CDR3 spans 14 amino acids.

The gene calls are TRBV7-3 and TRBJ2-1; 7 nucleotides match TRBD1. Germline V gene lookup returns CDR1 SGHTA and CDR2 FQGTGA. CDR3 size: 15 residues. Trimming at V came to 5 bases and at J to 5 bases, leaving 9 bases not matched to a gene. CDR3: CASSRPGGVDNEQFF. The CDR3 DNA reads as TGTGCCAGCAGCCGACCAGGGGGTGTCGACAATGAGCAGTTCTTC. The entire variable domain, with the rest obtained from reference TRBV7-3 and TRBJ2-1, is as follows: GAGVSQTPSNKVTEKGKYVELRCDPISGHTALYWYRQSLGQGPEFLIYFQGTGAADDSGLPNDRFFAVRPEGSVSTLKIQRTERGDSAVYLCASSRPGGVDNEQFFGPGTRLTVL.

This clonotype was seen many times. The chain links TRBV28 to TRBJ2-7, with 7 positions matching TRBD2. The CDR3 extends over 15 amino acids. Unmatched junction bases numbered 11, after V lost 6 bases and J lost 3 bases. The germline CDR1 and CDR2 sequences are MDHEN and SYDVKM. CDR3 coding DNA: TGTGCCAGCAGCGAGCCGGGACTACGGATCTACGAGCAGTACTTC. Residues: CASSEPGLRIYEQYF.

This clonotype was seen at least ten times. The CDR3 sequence: CATTRGTGTDTQYF. In DNA form, the CDR3 reads TGTGCCACCACCAGGGGGACAGGCACAGATACGCAGTATTTT. This sequence joins TRBV15 and TRBJ2-3; 7 bases fit TRBD1. The CDR3 contains 14 residues. The junction had 5 bases not matched to a gene; V was cut back by 7 bases and J by 1 base. Per germline, CDR1 LNHNV and CDR2 YYDKDF (reference sequence).

V and J are TRBV27 and TRBJ2-7; D is perhaps TRBD2 (6 bases). The CDR3 totals 15 residues. Per germline, CDR1 MNHEY and CDR2 SMNVEV (reference sequence). The germline V and J ends were trimmed by 3 bases and 5 bases, with 17 bases remaining between them. The chain's CDR3 is CASSLEGLGKNEQYF. The DNA for the CDR3 is TGTGCCAGCAGTTTGGAGGGGCTTGGGAAAAACGAGCAGTACTTC.

This clonotype was detected a few times. The chain uses TRBV27 and TRBJ2-3, with 9 bases that match TRBD2. The CDR3 runs to 15 residues. V trimming: 5 bases; J trimming: 1 base; junction bases outside the gene matches: 4. The V gene's germline CDR1 is MNHEY and CDR2 SMNVEV (reference sequence). The CDR3 DNA follows: TGTGCCAGCAGTAGTTGGACTAGCGGCACAGATACGCAGTATTTT. Translated: CASSSWTSGTDTQYF.

The chain recombines TRBV28 with TRBJ2-1, with D unclear. V lost 5 bases to trimming and J lost 7 bases, with 15 bases between them. The length of the CDR3 is 14 residues. Germline CDR1 MDHEN, CDR2 SYDVKM. The CDR3 reads CASSRQPPTNEQFF. CDR3 DNA: TGTGCCAGCAGTCGACAACCCCCCACGAATGAGCAGTTCTTC.

Turning to this clonotype: An end of the junction does not agree with germline; a read error may underlie this. The chain joins TRBV20-1 to TRBJ2-5; 7 bases align to TRBD2. With the DNA end fitting TRBJ2-7 better, the J assignment may be wrong. The CDR3 extends over 16 amino acids. Germline-derived CDR1 and CDR2 are DFQATT and SNEGSKA (reference sequence). CDR3 residues: CSAEKSPGLDSHEQYF. Written as DNA, the CDR3 is TGCAGTGCCGAAAAGAGCCCCGGACTAGACTCCCACGAGCAGTACTTC.

This clonotype was detected a few times. The chain carries TRBV29-1 and TRBJ2-7; D may be TRBD1 (6 bases). Germline values: CDR1 SQVTM, CDR2 ANQGSEA. Between the trimmed V and J ends, which lost 7 bases and 0 bases, there was a span of 10 bases. CDR3 length: 12 amino acids. CDR3 protein: CSAGTPSYEQYF. CDR3 DNA sequence: TGCAGCGCCGGGACACCCTCCTACGAGCAGTACTTC.

This chain connects TRBV3-1 to TRBJ2-5, with D possibly being TRBD1 (5 bases). The end of the DNA fits TRBJ2-7 better, so the J call may be wrong. CDR1 and CDR2 from the germline V gene are LGHDT and YNNKEL (reference sequence). The CDR3 contains 14 residues. CDR3 amino acids: CASSQGGGEYEQYF. The CDR3 nucleotides read TGTGCCAGCAGCCAAGGGGGCGGTGAGTACGAGCAGTACTTC.

A few counts support this clonotype. The J gene is TRBJ1-4, the V gene TRBV9; 7 bases match TRBD1. CDR1 is SGDLS, CDR2 YYNGEE, per germline. The V gene end was trimmed by 4 bases and the J gene end by 5 bases; junction bases not matched to a gene: 8. The length of the CDR3 is 15 residues. CDR3: CASSPWTGPNEKLFF. The CDR3 region has the DNA TGTGCCAGCAGCCCGTGGACAGGACCGAATGAAAAACTGTTTTTT.

In its sample, this clonotype was seen once. This chain joins TRBV28 and TRBJ1-6; D remains unclear. The length of the CDR3 is 13 residues. CDR1 is MDHEN, CDR2 SYDVKM, per germline. Trimming took off 7 bases at V and 9 bases at J, with 13 bases between the two ends. CDR3 DNA sequence: TGTGCCAGCAAACCCCAACTTTTTTCACCCCTCCACTTT. Its translation is CASKPQLFSPLHF.

This clonotype was recorded many times. V usage is TRBV27 and J usage is TRBJ2-7; no firm D call. Trimming took 4 bases from V and 0 from J, leaving 7 bases between them. This CDR3 comprises 13 residues. Germline loops: CDR1 MNHEY, CDR2 SMNVEV (reference sequence). The CDR3: CASSSGPSYEQYF. Here the CDR3 DNA reads TGTGCCAGCAGTTCCGGGCCCTCCTACGAGCAGTACTTC.